Only a few counts were recorded for the clone carrying this TCR beta chain. The antigen remains undetermined. One junction end does not reproduce the germline sequence, and a read error may be involved. This entry comes from a study of T cell repertoires in cytomegalovirus infection. Background on the study: Recently identified HLA-C-restricted CMV epitopes were among the peptides used. A matching HLA type, together with CMV infection, was signaled by public TCR beta signatures. General study points: What dominated the ex vivo response were HLA-C-restricted CMV-specific TCR beta clonotypes.

The CDR3 is 12 residues long. Each CDR3 protein gets one entry after TCRdb re-called the reads with MiXCR. The data contain under 120,000 distinct CDR3 sequences, under 55% of them singletons. The TCR was taken from a human donor in good health (CMV status not recorded). Some clones in this sample may be carry-over from other donors' samples. The chain employs TRBV12-3 or TRBV12-4 and TRBJ2-1, with a possible D match to TRBD2 (6 bases). Sequencing was performed on CD8+ T cells from cultured PBMCs, taken from culture after CMV antigen stimulation. CDR3 bases: TGTGCCAGCAGTTTAGCGGGGACCGGAGGGCTCTTC. This encodes CASSLAGTGGLF.